The next 16 T cell receptor beta chains were all read from a single sample in a study of blood T cell repertoires in COVID-19 (dated by TCRdb to the early 2020s). Libraries came from the immunoSEQ multiplex PCR assay. The table was pulled from immuneACCESS by TCRdb, which kept in-frame rearrangements only. Such tables lose some clones; where checked, under half of the loss comes from unresolved V genes, and the rest has no known cause. This sample holds 90,000 to 120,000 clones; more than 80% were observed only once. The ten largest clones capture approximately 30% of the sample. The sample consisted of peripheral blood. The receptors here all came from a woman of 80 years or more with acute or convalescent COVID-19.

This chain uses TRBV16 with TRBJ1-4, with a weak D call TRBD1 (5 bases). CDR3 length: 13 residues. The V gene lost 4 bases and the J gene lost 8 bases, with 11 bases spanning the gap. Looked up from germline, CDR1 is KGHSY and CDR2 is FQNENV. CDR3 residues: CASSRGFQEKLFF. DNA of the CDR3: TGTGCCAGCAGCCGGGGCTTCCAAGAAAAACTGTTTTTT.

The chain recombines TRBV19 with TRBJ2-3, with D tentatively TRBD2 (7 bases). Per the germline V gene, CDR1 is LNHDA and CDR2 is SQIVND (reference sequence). The CDR3 has 16 amino acids. Trimming stripped 5 bases from V and 2 bases from J, with 17 bases between. The CDR3: CASSSTAGANTDTQYF. The DNA for the CDR3 is TGTGCCAGTAGTTCAACGGCGGGGGCCAACACAGATACGCAGTATTTT.

The chain joins TRBV18 to TRBJ1-2, with D unclear. CDR1 is KGHSH, CDR2 LQKENI, per germline. This CDR3 is 15 amino acids long. Trimming shortened V by 0 bases and J by 1 base, and 9 bases separated the two germline ends. The CDR3 region is CASSPPAGVNYGYTF. Written as DNA, the CDR3 is TGTGCCAGCTCACCACCCGCCGGGGTTAACTATGGCTACACCTTC.

V and J are TRBV4-3 and TRBJ2-1; TRBD2 might be the D (5 bases). The V end lost 1 base, the J end lost 3 bases, and 10 bases lay between the germline ends. Germline CDR1 reads LGHNA; CDR2 reads YSLEER. This CDR3 is 15 amino acids long. The CDR3 DNA reads TGCGCCAGCAGCCAAGTTAGGGAGAGCTACAATGAGCAGTTCTTC. This gives the protein CASSQVRESYNEQFF.

The chain combines TRBV18 with TRBJ2-2, with 7 bases that match TRBD1. The CDR3 runs to 15 residues. Germline V gene sequence: CDR1 KGHSH, CDR2 LQKENI. With V trimmed by 5 bases and J by 0 bases, 3 bases remained unmatched. The CDR3 DNA sequence: TGTGCCAGCTCAACCGGGACAGCGAACACCGGGGAGCTGTTTTTT. This translates into CASSTGTANTGELFF.

The V gene is TRBV10-3, the J gene TRBJ2-7, with D perhaps matching TRBD1 (6 bases). The V end was cut by 10 bases, the J end by 7 bases, with 20 bases between. The CDR3 contains 13 residues. CDR1 ENHRY and CDR2 SYGVKD come from the germline V gene. Written as DNA, the CDR3 is TGTGCCACCTCCCCAGGGGCGCCGGAAGAGCAGTACTTC. Protein: CATSPGAPEEQYF.

The chain recombines TRBV4-1 with TRBJ1-6, with 9 bases identical to TRBD1. The CDR3 totals 17 residues. V lost 4 bases and J lost 4; bases outside the gene matches: 8. From germline, CDR1 is MGHRA and CDR2 YSYEKL. CDR3 sequence (DNA): TGCGCCAGCAGCCTATCACAGGGGGCCACTTATAATTCACCCCTCCACTTT. It encodes CASSLSQGATYNSPLHF.

This clone has just one count. The chain has TRBV7-9 and TRBJ1-4, with a tentative D call TRBD1 (5 bases). Germline CDR1 SEHNR, CDR2 FQNEAQ (reference sequence). This CDR3 contains 16 residues. V lost 4 bases and J lost 3, with 15 bases in between. CDR3 DNA: TGTGCCAGCAGCTCCTGGGAAACAGGACCTAATGAAAAACTGTTTTTT. Encoded protein: CASSSWETGPNEKLFF.

V is TRBV7-9 and J is TRBJ2-2; 7 positions agree with TRBD1. Germline CDR1 reads SEHNR; CDR2 reads FQNEAQ (reference sequence). This CDR3 is built from 13 residues. The V gene end was trimmed by 8 bases and the J gene end by 3 bases; junction bases not matched to a gene: 3. This chain's CDR3 is CASGQEYTGELFF. CDR3 bases: TGTGCCAGCGGACAGGAATACACCGGGGAGCTGTTTTTT. Full variable domain (remainder filled in from reference TRBV7-9 and TRBJ2-2): DTGVSQNPRHKITKRGQNVTFRCDPISEHNRLYWYRQTLGQGPEFLTYFQNEAQLEKSRLLSDRFSAERPKGSFSTLEIQRTEQGDSAMYLCASGQEYTGELFFGEGSRLTVL.

J is TRBJ2-1 and V is TRBV29-1, with TRBD2 matching over 11 bases. CDR3 size: 14 residues. Trimming took 1 base from V and 7 from J; bases not matched to a gene: 3. Germline CDR1 SQVTM, CDR2 ANQGSEA. The CDR3: CSVEGLAGSNEQFF. In nucleotides, the CDR3 is TGCAGCGTTGAAGGACTAGCGGGGAGTAATGAGCAGTTCTTC.

The chain has TRBV14 and TRBJ2-7; 8 bases match TRBD1. The CDR3 runs to 15 residues. V gave up 1 base and J gave up 4 bases; unmatched junction bases: 6. Germline CDR1 reads SGHDN; CDR2 reads FVKESK. CDR3 sequence (DNA): TGTGCCAGCAGCCAAGCATGGACAGGGACGTACGAGCAGTACTTC. Amino acid sequence: CASSQAWTGTYEQYF.

The V and J genes are TRBV19 and TRBJ2-7; perhaps TRBD2 as D (5 bases). V lost 6 bases, J lost 4 bases, and 13 bases lay in between. This CDR3 is built from 13 residues. Germline CDR1 is LNHDA and CDR2 is SQIVND (reference sequence). The CDR3 protein is CASSPWTGYEQYF. In DNA form, the CDR3 reads TGTGCCAGTAGCCCCTGGACTGGATACGAGCAGTACTTC.

The rearrangement links TRBV3-1 (or the pseudogene TRBV3-2) to TRBJ2-7; 7 bases map to TRBD1. The V and J ends lost 0 bases and 4 bases, in that order; junction bases with no gene match: 6. CDR3 length: 15 amino acids. The V gene's germline CDR1 is LGHDT and CDR2 YNNKEL (reference sequence). The CDR3: CASSQDAGGLYEQYF. In DNA, the CDR3 is TGTGCCAGCAGCCAAGATGCAGGGGGTCTATACGAGCAGTACTTC.

J is TRBJ2-5 and V is TRBV15; TRBD1 aligns across 9 bases. CDR3 size: 17 residues. V dropped 1 base and J dropped 2; count of bases not matched to a gene: 8. Germline V gene sequence: CDR1 LNHNV, CDR2 YYDKDF (reference sequence). The CDR3 sequence: CATSRVSPTGGQETQYF. CDR3 sequence (DNA): TGTGCCACCAGCAGAGTAAGTCCGACAGGGGGACAAGAGACCCAGTACTTC.

V is TRBV4-1 and J is TRBJ1-2; TRBD1 matches 7 bases. Germline CDR1 and CDR2: MGHRA and YSYEKL. Trimming took 0 bases from V and 6 from J; bases not matched to a gene: 10. The CDR3 runs to 16 residues. The CDR3 region has the DNA TGCGCCAGCAGCCAAGAACAGGACAGGCCTTGGAATGGCTACACCTTC. Translated, it gives CASSQEQDRPWNGYTF.

This rearrangement joins TRBV9 to TRBJ1-5; weak D call: TRBD1 (6 bases). Germline CDR1 and CDR2: SGDLS and YYNGEE. V dropped 4 bases and J dropped 3 bases, with 11 bases sitting between them. The CDR3 contains 14 residues. The CDR3 spells CASSPGQLNQPQHF. CDR3 DNA sequence: TGTGCCAGCAGCCCGGGACAACTCAATCAGCCCCAGCATTTT.